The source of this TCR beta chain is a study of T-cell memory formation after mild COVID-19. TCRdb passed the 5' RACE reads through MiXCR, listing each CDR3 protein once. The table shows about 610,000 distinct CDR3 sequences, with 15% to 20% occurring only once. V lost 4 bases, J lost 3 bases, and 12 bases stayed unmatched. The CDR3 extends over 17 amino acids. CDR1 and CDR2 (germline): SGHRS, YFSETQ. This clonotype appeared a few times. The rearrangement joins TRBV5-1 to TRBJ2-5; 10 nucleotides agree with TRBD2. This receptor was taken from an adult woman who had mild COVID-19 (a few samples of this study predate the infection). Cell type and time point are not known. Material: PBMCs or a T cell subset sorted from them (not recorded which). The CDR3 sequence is CASSPSLAGGLKETQYF. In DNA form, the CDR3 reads TGCGCCAGCAGCCCGAGCTTAGCGGGGGGTTTAAAAGAGACCCAGTACTTC.